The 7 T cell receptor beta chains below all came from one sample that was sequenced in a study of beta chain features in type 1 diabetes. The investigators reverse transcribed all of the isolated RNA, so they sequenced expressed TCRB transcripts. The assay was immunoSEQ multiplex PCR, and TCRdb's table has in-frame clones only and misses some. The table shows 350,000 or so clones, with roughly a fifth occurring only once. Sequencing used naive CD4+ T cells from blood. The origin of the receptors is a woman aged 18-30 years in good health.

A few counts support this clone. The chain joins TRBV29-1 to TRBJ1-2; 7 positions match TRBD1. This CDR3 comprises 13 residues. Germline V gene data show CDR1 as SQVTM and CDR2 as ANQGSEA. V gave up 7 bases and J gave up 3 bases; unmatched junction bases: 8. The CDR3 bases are TGCAGCGGCCGGGACAGCCCCTACTATGGCTACACCTTC. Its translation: CSGRDSPYYGYTF.

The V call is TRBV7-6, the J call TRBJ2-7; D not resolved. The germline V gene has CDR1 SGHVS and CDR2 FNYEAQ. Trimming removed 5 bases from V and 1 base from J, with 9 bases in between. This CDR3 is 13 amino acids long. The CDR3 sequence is CASSPSPSYEQYF. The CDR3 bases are TGTGCCAGCAGCCCGTCCCCTTCCTACGAGCAGTACTTC.

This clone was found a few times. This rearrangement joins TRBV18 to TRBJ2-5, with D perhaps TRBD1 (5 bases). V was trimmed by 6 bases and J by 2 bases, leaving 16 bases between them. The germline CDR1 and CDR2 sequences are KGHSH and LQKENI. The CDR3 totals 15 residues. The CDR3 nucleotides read TGTGCCAGCTCTCTCAATCAGGGATGGCAAGAGACCCAGTACTTC. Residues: CASSLNQGWQETQYF.

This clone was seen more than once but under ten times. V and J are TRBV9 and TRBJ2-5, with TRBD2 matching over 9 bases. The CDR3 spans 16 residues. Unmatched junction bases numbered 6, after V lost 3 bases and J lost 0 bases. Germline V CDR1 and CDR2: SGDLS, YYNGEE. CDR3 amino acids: CASSANLAGHQETQYF. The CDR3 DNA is TGTGCCAGCAGCGCTAATCTAGCGGGACACCAAGAGACCCAGTACTTC.

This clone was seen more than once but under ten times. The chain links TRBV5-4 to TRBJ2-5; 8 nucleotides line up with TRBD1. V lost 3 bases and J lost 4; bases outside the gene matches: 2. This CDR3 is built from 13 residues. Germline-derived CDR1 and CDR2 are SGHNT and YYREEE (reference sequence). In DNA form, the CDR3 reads TGTGCCAGCAGCTCAGGACAGGGAGAGACCCAGTACTTC. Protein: CASSSGQGETQYF.

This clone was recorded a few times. DNA for the CDR3: TGTGCCTACCCGGACAGGCTGCGACCCGGGGAGCTGTTTTTT. This gives the protein CAYPDRLRPGELFF. The rearrangement links TRBV30 to TRBJ2-2; TRBD1 aligns across 7 bases. Per the germline V gene, CDR1 is GTSNPN and CDR2 is SVGIG (reference sequence). The CDR3 extends over 14 amino acids. V dropped 7 bases and J dropped 6; count of bases not matched to a gene: 11.

The CDR3, as DNA: TGCGCCAGCAGCCAGGGGGACAGGGGGCGACGGCTCACCGGGGAGCTGTTTTTT. Translated, it gives CASSQGDRGRRLTGELFF. V usage is TRBV4-1 and J usage is TRBJ2-2; 12 bases map to TRBD1. The ends lost 3 bases at V and 4 bases at J; junction bases unmatched: 9. CDR1 MGHRA and CDR2 YSYEKL come from the germline V gene. CDR3 length: 18 residues.